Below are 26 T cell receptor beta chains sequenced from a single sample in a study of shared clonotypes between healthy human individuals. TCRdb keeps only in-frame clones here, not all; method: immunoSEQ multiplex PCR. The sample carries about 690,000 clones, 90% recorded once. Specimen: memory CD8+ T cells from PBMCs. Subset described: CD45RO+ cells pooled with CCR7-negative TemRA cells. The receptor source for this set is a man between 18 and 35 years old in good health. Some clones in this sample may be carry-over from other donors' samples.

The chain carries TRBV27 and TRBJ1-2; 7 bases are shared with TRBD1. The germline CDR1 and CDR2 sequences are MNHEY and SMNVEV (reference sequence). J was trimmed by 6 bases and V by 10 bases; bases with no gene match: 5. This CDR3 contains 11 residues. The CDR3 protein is CATEGAHGYTF. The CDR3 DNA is TGTGCCACCGAGGGGGCCCATGGCTACACCTTC.

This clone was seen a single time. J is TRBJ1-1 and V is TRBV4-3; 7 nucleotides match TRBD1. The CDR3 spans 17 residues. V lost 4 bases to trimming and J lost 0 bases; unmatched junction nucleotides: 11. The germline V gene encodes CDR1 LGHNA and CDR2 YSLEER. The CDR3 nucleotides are TGCGCCAGCAGCCCATTTAAGGGGGCTATTATGAACACTGAAGCTTTCTTT. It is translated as CASSPFKGAIMNTEAFF.

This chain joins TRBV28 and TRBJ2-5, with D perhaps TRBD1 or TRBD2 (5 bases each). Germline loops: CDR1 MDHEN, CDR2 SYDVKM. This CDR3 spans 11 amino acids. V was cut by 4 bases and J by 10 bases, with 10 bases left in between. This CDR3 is CASSSPGRQYF. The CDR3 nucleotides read TGTGCCAGCAGTTCCCCGGGGCGCCAGTACTTC.

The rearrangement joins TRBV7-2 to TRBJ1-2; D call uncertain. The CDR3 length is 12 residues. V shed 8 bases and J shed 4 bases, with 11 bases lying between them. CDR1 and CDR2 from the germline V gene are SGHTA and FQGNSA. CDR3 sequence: CASWEGGYGYTF. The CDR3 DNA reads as TGTGCCAGCTGGGAAGGAGGCTATGGCTACACCTTC.

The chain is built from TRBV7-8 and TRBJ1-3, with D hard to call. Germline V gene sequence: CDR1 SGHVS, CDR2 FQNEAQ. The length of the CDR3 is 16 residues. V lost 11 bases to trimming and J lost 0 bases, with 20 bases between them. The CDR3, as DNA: TGTGCCTCTAGGGAGGGATGGGGTTTCTCTGGAAACACCATATATTTT. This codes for CASREGWGFSGNTIYF.

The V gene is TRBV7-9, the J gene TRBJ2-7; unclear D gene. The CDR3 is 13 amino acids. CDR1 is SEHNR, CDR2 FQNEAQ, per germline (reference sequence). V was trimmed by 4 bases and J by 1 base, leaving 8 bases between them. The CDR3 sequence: CASSSLQSYEQYF. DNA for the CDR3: TGTGCCAGCAGCTCCCTCCAGTCCTACGAGCAGTACTTC. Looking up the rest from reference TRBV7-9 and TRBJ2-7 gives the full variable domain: DTGVSQNPRHKITKRGQNVTFRCDPISEHNRLYWYRQTLGQGPEFLTYFQNEAQLEKSRLLSDRFSAERPKGSFSTLEIQRTEQGDSAMYLCASSSLQSYEQYFGPGTRLTVT.

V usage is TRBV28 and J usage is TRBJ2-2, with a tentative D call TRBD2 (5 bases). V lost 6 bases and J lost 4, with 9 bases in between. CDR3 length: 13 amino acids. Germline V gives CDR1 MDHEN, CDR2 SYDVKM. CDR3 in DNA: TGTGCCAGCAGCCCGGGAAGCACCGGGGAGCTGTTTTTT. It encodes CASSPGSTGELFF.

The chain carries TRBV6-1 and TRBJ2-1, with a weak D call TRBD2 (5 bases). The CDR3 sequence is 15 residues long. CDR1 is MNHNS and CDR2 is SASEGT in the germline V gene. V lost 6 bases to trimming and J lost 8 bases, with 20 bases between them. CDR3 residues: CASRMPGIGPHEQFF. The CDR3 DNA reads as TGTGCCAGCAGGATGCCGGGGATAGGGCCCCATGAGCAGTTCTTC.

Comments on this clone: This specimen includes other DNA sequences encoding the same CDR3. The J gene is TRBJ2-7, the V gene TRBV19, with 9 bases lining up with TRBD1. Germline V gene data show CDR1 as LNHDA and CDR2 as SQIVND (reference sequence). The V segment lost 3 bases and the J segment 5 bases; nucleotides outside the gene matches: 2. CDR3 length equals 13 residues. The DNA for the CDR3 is TGTGCCAGTAGTATCTGGACAGGGGACGAGCAGTACTTC. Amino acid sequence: CASSIWTGDEQYF.

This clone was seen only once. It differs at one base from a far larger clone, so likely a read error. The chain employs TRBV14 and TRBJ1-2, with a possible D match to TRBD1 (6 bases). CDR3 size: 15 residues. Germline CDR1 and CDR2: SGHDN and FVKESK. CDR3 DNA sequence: TGTGCCAGCAGCCAAGACCCGACAGGCTCCTATGGCTGCACCTTC. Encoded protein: CASSQDPTGSYGCTF.

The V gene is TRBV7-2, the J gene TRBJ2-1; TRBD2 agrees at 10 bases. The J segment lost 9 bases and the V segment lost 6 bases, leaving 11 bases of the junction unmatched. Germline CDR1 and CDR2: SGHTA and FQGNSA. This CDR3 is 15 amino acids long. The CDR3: CASRLRSGRESEQFF. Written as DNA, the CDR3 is TGTGCCAGCAGGTTGCGAAGCGGGAGGGAAAGTGAGCAGTTCTTC.

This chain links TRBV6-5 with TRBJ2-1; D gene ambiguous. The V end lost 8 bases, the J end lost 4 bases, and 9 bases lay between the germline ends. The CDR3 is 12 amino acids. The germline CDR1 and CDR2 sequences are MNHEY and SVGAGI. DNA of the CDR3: TGTGCCAGCTGGTCCGATTACAATGAGCAGTTCTTC. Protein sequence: CASWSDYNEQFF.

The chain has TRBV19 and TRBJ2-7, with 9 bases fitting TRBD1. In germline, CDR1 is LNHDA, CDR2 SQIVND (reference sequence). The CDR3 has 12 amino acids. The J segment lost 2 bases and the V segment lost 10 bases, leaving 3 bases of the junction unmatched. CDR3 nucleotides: TGTGCCACCGGGACAGGGCCCTACGAGCAGTACTTC. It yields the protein CATGTGPYEQYF.

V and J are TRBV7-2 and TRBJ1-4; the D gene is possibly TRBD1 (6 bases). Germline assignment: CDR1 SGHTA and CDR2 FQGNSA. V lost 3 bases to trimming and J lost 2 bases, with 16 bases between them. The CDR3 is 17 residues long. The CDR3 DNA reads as TGTGCCAGCAGCTTGTCATACGGACAGAATACTAATGAAAAACTGTTTTTT. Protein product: CASSLSYGQNTNEKLFF.

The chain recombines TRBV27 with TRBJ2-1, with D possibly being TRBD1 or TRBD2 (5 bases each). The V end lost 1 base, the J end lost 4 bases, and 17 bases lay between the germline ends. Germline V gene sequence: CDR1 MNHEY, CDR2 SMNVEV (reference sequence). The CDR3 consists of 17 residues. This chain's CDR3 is CASSLYAGTMSYNEQFF. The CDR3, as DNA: TGTGCCAGCAGTTTATACGCCGGGACCATGTCATACAATGAGCAGTTCTTC.

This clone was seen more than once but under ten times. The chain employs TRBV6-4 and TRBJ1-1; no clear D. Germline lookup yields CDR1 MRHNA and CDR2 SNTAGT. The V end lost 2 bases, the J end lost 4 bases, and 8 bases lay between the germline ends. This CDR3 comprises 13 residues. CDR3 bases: TGTGCCAGCAGTGACGGGTCCGCCACTGAAGCTTTCTTT. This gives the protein CASSDGSATEAFF.

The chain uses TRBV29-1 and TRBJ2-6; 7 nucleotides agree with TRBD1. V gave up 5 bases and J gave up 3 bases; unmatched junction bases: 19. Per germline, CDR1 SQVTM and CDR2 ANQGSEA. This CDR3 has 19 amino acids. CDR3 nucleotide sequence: TGCAGCGTTTTCGGACAGGCCCTCTTAGGGGATTTTGGGGCCAACGTCCTGACTTTC. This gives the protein CSVFGQALLGDFGANVLTF. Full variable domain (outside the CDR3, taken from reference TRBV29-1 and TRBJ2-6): SAVISQKPSRDICQRGTSLTIQCQVDSQVTMMFWYRQQPGQSLTLIATANQGSEATYESGFVIDKFPISRPNLTFSTLTVSNMSPEDSSIYLCSVFGQALLGDFGANVLTFGAGSRLTVL.

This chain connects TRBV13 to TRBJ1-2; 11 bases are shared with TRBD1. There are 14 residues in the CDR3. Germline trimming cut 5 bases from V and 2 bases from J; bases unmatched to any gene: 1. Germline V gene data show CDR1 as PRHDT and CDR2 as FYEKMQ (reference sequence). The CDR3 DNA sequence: TGTGCCAGCAGCCGGGACAGGGGGAACTATGGCTACACCTTC. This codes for CASSRDRGNYGYTF.

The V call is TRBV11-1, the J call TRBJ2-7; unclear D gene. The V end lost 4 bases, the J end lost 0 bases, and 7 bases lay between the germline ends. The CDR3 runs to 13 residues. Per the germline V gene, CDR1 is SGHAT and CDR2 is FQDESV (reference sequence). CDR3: CASSSQSSYEQYF. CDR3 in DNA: TGTGCCAGCAGCTCTCAGAGCTCCTACGAGCAGTACTTC.

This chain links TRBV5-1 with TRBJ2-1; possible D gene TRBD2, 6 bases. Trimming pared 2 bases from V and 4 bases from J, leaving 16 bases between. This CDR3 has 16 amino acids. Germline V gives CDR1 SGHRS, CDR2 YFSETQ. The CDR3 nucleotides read TGCGCCAGCAGCTTTAATTTAGCGGAGGGATACAATGAGCAGTTCTTC. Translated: CASSFNLAEGYNEQFF.

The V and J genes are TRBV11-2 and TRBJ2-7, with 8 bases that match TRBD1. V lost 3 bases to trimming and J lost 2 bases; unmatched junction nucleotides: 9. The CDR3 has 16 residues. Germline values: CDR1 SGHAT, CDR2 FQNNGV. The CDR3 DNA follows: TGTGCCAGCAGCTTCCCGCAGGGGGCGAATCCCTACGAGCAGTACTTC. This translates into CASSFPQGANPYEQYF.

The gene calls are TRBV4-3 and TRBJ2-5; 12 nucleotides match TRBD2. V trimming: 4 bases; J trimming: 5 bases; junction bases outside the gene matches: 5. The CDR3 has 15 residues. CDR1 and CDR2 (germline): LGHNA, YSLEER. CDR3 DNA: TGCGCCAGCAGCCCCCTAGCGGGAGGGCGGGAGACCCAGTACTTC. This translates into CASSPLAGGRETQYF.

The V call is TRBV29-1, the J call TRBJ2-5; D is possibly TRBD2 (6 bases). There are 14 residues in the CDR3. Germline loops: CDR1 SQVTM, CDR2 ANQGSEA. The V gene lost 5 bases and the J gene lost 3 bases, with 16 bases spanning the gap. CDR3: CSVSGGQREETQYF. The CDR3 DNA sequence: TGCAGCGTTTCCGGAGGTCAGCGGGAAGAGACCCAGTACTTC.

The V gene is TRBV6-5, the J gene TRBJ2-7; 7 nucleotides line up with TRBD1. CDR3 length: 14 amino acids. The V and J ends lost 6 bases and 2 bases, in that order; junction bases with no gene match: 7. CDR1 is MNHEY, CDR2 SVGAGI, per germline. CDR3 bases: TGTGCCAGCAGCCCACAGGACAGGCCCTACGAGCAGTACTTC. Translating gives CASSPQDRPYEQYF.

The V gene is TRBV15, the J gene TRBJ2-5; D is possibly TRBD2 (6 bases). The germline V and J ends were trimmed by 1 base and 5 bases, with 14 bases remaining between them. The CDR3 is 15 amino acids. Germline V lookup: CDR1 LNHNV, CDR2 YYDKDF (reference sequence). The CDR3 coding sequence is TGTGCCACCAGCAGAGTTGGGGAGGTCCGGGAGACCCAGTACTTC. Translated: CATSRVGEVRETQYF.

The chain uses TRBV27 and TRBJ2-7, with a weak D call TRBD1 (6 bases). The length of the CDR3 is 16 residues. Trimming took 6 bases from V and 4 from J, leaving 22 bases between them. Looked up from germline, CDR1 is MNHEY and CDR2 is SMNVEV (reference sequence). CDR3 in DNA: TGTGCCAGCAGCTTCTTATTCCAACAGGGACCGTACGAGCAGTACTTC. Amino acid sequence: CASSFLFQQGPYEQYF.